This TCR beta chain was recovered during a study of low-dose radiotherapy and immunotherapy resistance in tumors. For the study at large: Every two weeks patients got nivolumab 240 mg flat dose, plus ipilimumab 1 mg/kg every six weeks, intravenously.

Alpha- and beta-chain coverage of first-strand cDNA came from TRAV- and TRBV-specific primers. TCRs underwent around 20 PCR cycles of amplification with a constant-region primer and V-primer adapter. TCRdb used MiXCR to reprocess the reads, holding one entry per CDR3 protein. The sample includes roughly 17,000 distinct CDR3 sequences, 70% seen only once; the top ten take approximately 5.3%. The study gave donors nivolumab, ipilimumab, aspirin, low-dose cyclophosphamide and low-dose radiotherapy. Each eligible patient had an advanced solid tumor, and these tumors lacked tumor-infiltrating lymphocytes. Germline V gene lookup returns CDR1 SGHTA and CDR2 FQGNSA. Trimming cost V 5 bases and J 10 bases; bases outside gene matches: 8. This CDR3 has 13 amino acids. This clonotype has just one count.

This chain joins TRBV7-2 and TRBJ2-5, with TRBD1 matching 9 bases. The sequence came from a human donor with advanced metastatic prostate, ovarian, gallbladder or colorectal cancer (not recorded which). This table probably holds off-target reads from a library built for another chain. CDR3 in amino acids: CASSPGQGLIQYF. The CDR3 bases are TGTGCCAGCAGCCCAGGACAGGGGCTTATCCAGTACTTC.